This T cell receptor beta chain derives from a study of long-term antiretroviral therapy in people with HIV. V lost 1 base to trimming and J lost 0 bases, with 7 bases between them. The CDR3 is 15 amino acids. Looked up from germline, CDR1 is PRHDT and CDR2 is FYEKMQ (reference sequence). Survey level was the resolution at which the v3.0 immunoSEQ assay ran. Each sample had sequencing targeting about 35,000-50,000 T-cell genomes. This table comes from immunoSEQ multiplex PCR, and its TCRdb copy is limited to in-frame clones, with some not included. The table shows approximately 47,000 clones, with around 84% occurring only once.

V gene TRBV13 combines with J gene TRBJ2-4; D is ambiguous. This clonotype originated in a woman in her late teens or twenties with HIV. This sample comprised unsorted PBMCs, obtained 0.8 years after starting antiretroviral therapy. The CDR3 DNA follows: TGTGCCAGCAGCTTAGCGCTCATAGCCAAAAACATTCAGTACTTC. Residues: CASSLALIAKNIQYF.